This T cell receptor (beta chain) was obtained from a study of blood T cells in healthy people across ages. The overall study: Per two T cells, template switching captured roughly one barcoded beta molecule.

A second roughly 6 to 12 cycle PCR used barcoded and J-beta primers. Per sample, CDR3-containing paired-end reads numbered at least 2.5 million. TCRdb reprocessed the 5' RACE reads via MiXCR and lists one record per CDR3 protein. The data contain about 1.7 million distinct CDR3 sequences, about 30% of them seen just once; the ten biggest clones take up 7% to 9%. Trimming took off 0 bases at V and 4 bases at J, with 9 bases between the two ends. CDR3 length: 14 amino acids. Germline loops: CDR1 LGHNA, CDR2 YSLEER. This clonotype was counted a few times. At least 6 micrograms of total RNA were extracted per sample.

This clonotype was obtained from a woman in her 30s in good health. The sample comprised blood. The chain couples TRBV4-3 to TRBJ1-1; D is perhaps TRBD1 (5 bases). This CDR3 is CASSQDRVSTEAFF. Written as DNA, the CDR3 is TGCGCCAGCAGCCAAGACAGGGTATCCACTGAAGCTTTCTTT.